Below, 21 T cell receptor beta chains from the same sample are listed, as sequenced in a study of T cell repertoires in cytomegalovirus infection. What these receptors recognize is not known. TCRdb re-derived calls from the reads in MiXCR, one entry per CDR3 protein. Of some 920,000 distinct CDR3 sequences in the sample, around 29% were seen once. The input for sequencing was cultured CD8+ T cells from PBMCs, taken from culture after CMV antigen stimulation. The source of these receptors is a human donor in good health (CMV status not recorded). Some clones in this sample may be carry-over from other donors' samples.

This clonotype has at least ten counts. The J gene is TRBJ2-3, the V gene TRBV7-6, with D perhaps TRBD1 (6 bases). CDR3 length: 14 residues. Trimming left V 4 bases short and J 5 bases short, with 13 bases between. Per the germline V gene, CDR1 is SGHVS and CDR2 is FNYEAQ. As DNA, the CDR3 is TGTGCCAGCAGCTCGGGTGGGGGCGGAGATACGCAGTATTTT. This codes for CASSSGGGGDTQYF.

This chain joins TRBV7-9 and TRBJ1-4; D gene unclear. This CDR3 spans 12 amino acids. With 8 bases removed from V and 8 bases from J, the gap between germline ends came to 12 bases. Germline V gene data show CDR1 as SEHNR and CDR2 as FQNEAQ (reference sequence). The CDR3, as DNA: TGTGCCAGCCCCGGGGTCGGAGAAAAACTGTTTTTT. This gives the protein CASPGVGEKLFF.

This chain links TRBV6-6 with TRBJ1-2, with D possibly matching TRBD1 (6 bases). The germline V gene encodes CDR1 MNHNY and CDR2 SVGAGI (reference sequence). V was shortened by 4 bases and J by 3 bases, with 12 bases between the two germline ends. CDR3 length: 14 amino acids. CDR3 coding DNA: TGTGCCAGCAGTTCCTCCTGGACAGACTATGGCTACACCTTC. Translating it yields CASSSSWTDYGYTF.

J is TRBJ1-2 and V is TRBV5-5; possibly TRBD1 for D (5 bases). With 1 base removed from V and 3 bases from J, the gap between germline ends came to 13 bases. This CDR3 has 15 amino acids. Germline V CDR1 and CDR2: SGHKS, YYEKEE (reference sequence). The CDR3 DNA sequence: TGTGCCAGCAGCTTGAGAGGGGTCGATCACTATGGCTACACCTTC. Translating gives CASSLRGVDHYGYTF.

V usage is TRBV6-2 or TRBV6-3 and J usage is TRBJ1-5; tentative D call: TRBD1 (5 bases). The V gene's germline CDR1 is MNHEY and CDR2 SVGEGT. The length of the CDR3 is 15 residues. Trimming left V 7 bases short and J 4 bases short, with 17 bases between. CDR3 sequence: CASTEGLDGNQPQHF. CDR3 DNA: TGTGCCAGCACCGAGGGACTCGACGGGAATCAGCCCCAGCATTTT.

The genes are TRBV27 and TRBJ1-2, with D possibly TRBD1 on 5 matching bases. This CDR3 region has 16 residues. Trimming left V 6 bases short and J 6 bases short, with 23 bases between. Germline V gene sequence: CDR1 MNHEY, CDR2 SMNVEV (reference sequence). The CDR3 region is CASSPTRRESLHGYTF. The CDR3 coding sequence is TGTGCCAGCAGCCCAACCCGCAGGGAAAGTCTCCATGGCTACACCTTC.

The CDR3 reads CASSLGNSDRSEAFF. The CDR3 nucleotides read TGCGCCAGCAGCTTGGGGAATTCCGACAGATCTGAAGCTTTCTTT. The chain couples TRBV5-1 to TRBJ1-1; TRBD1 is a possible D gene (5 bases). V was pared by 0 bases and J by 6 bases, with 15 bases between. Germline V gene lookup returns CDR1 SGHRS and CDR2 YFSETQ. The CDR3 loop spans 15 amino acids. The variable domain in full, with the rest retrieved from reference TRBV5-1 and TRBJ1-1, is KAGVTQTPRYLIKTRGQQVTLSCSPISGHRSVSWYQQTPGQGLQFLFEYFSETQRNKGNFPGRFSGRQFSNSRSEMNVSTLELGDSALYLCASSLGNSDRSEAFFGQGTRLTVV.

This clonotype was seen a few times. The chain uses TRBV27 and TRBJ2-3; unclear D gene. This CDR3 is 14 amino acids long. Between the trimmed V and J ends, which lost 4 bases and 1 base, there was a span of 9 bases. The germline CDR1 and CDR2 sequences are MNHEY and SMNVEV (reference sequence). CDR3 sequence: CASSSRRRTDTQYF. In DNA form, the CDR3 reads TGTGCCAGCAGTTCCCGACGCCGCACAGATACGCAGTATTTT.

V is TRBV9 and J is TRBJ2-2; a weak D match, TRBD1 (6 bases). The V gene's germline CDR1 is SGDLS and CDR2 YYNGEE. V lost 1 base to trimming and J lost 3 bases, with 16 bases between them. The CDR3 has 17 amino acids. In DNA form, the CDR3 reads TGTGCCAGCAGCGTATCCCCTACAACAGGGTACACCGGGGAGCTGTTTTTT. This encodes CASSVSPTTGYTGELFF.

CDR3 loop: CASTKTRTGDYEQYF. For the CDR3, the DNA is TGTGCCAGCACCAAAACTCGGACAGGGGACTACGAGCAGTACTTC. The chain recombines TRBV7-9 with TRBJ2-7, with 9 bases lining up with TRBD1. This CDR3 has 15 residues. J gave up 3 bases and V 7 bases, and 10 bases lay outside the gene matches. CDR1 and CDR2 from the germline V gene are SEHNR and FQNEAQ (reference sequence).

The gene calls are TRBV12-3 or TRBV12-4 and TRBJ1-1; TRBD1 matches at 8 bases. The length of the CDR3 is 14 residues. V trimming: 5 bases; J trimming: 0 bases; junction bases outside the gene matches: 2. The CDR3 DNA sequence: TGTGCCAGCAGTGGGACAGGCATGAACACTGAAGCTTTCTTT. Its protein product is CASSGTGMNTEAFF.

The chain combines TRBV5-1 with TRBJ1-5; a possible D gene is TRBD1 (5 bases). This CDR3 comprises 16 residues. CDR1 and CDR2 from the germline V gene are SGHRS and YFSETQ. V gave up 2 bases and J gave up 0 bases, with 12 bases separating them. The CDR3 DNA reads as TGCGCCAGCAGCTTTACCCCTGACAGTAGCAATCAGCCCCAGCATTTT. Encoded protein: CASSFTPDSSNQPQHF.

As for this clonotype: A read error may account for a junction end that differs from germline. The chain is built from TRBV5-8 and TRBJ2-6; TRBD1 agrees at 8 bases. The CDR3 length is 16 residues. Germline V gene sequence: CDR1 SGHTS, CDR2 YDEGEE. CDR3 in amino acids: CASSFRTGKGANALTF. The CDR3 DNA reads TGTGCCAGCAGCTTCCGGACAGGGAAGGGGGCCAACGCCCTGACTTTC.

The chain combines TRBV29-1 with TRBJ1-2; D gene ambiguous. Trimming removed 3 bases from V and 8 bases from J, with 13 bases in between. Germline CDR1 SQVTM, CDR2 ANQGSEA. CDR3 length: 12 residues. The CDR3 spells CSVEASWWGYTF. The DNA of the CDR3 is TGCAGCGTTGAGGCCAGTTGGTGGGGCTACACCTTC.

Concerning this clonotype itself: A much larger clone lies a single base off, so this may be a read error. The chain couples TRBV7-6 to TRBJ2-2, with 8 bases fitting TRBD2. The length of the CDR3 is 17 residues. CDR1 SGHVS and CDR2 FNYEAQ come from the germline V gene. The DNA for the CDR3 is TGTACCAGCAGCTTAGGCGCGGGGGGCTATAACACCGGGGAGCTGTTTTTT. Protein product: CTSSLGAGGYNTGELFF.

This rearrangement joins TRBV4-1 to TRBJ2-1; D possibly corresponds to TRBD1 (6 bases). Trimming cost V 2 bases and J 6 bases, with 14 bases left between them. The germline CDR1 and CDR2 sequences are MGHRA and YSYEKL. The CDR3 contains 15 residues. The CDR3 bases are TGCGCCAGCAGCCAACCAGGCTCCAGGGGCAATGAGCAGTTCTTC. Its protein product is CASSQPGSRGNEQFF.

The J gene is TRBJ1-1, the V gene TRBV27, with D hard to call. Looked up from germline, CDR1 is MNHEY and CDR2 is SMNVEV (reference sequence). CDR3 length equals 13 residues. Trimming removed 2 bases from V and 0 bases from J, with 4 bases in between. DNA of the CDR3: TGTGCCAGCAGTTTAATGTTGAACACTGAAGCTTTCTTT. As protein: CASSLMLNTEAFF.

This clonotype was counted at least ten times. J is TRBJ1-1 and V is TRBV12-3 or TRBV12-4, with a tentative D call TRBD1 (5 bases). V was clipped by 3 bases and J by 2 bases, with 16 bases between them. The CDR3 contains 16 residues. CDR3 region: CASSFGGGLSNTEAFF. The CDR3 bases are TGTGCCAGCAGTTTCGGGGGGGGACTGAGCAACACTGAAGCTTTCTTT.

As regards this clonotype: An end of the junction differs from the germline gene, which may be a read error. The V gene is TRBV28, the J gene TRBJ1-1; 8 bases agree with TRBD1. The CDR3 is 11 residues long. Germline V gene data show CDR1 as MDHEN and CDR2 as SYDVKM. CDR3: CASSLGQEGFF. Written as DNA, the CDR3 is TGTGCCAGCAGCCTGGGACAGGAAGGTTTCTTT.

The V call is TRBV2, the J call TRBJ1-1; 7 bases align to TRBD1. There are 14 residues in the CDR3. Trimming at V came to 3 bases and at J to 1 base, leaving 2 bases not matched to a gene. Per germline, CDR1 SNHLY and CDR2 FYNNEI. The CDR3 bases are TGTGCCAGCAGTGAGTGGGACAGGAACACTGAAGCTTTCTTT. Translated: CASSEWDRNTEAFF.

DNA for the CDR3: TGCGCCAGCAGCCAAGGGACCCGGGGGAAGGCTTTCTTT. Amino acid sequence: CASSQGTRGKAFF. The J gene is TRBJ1-1, the V gene TRBV4-1; D is perhaps TRBD1 (5 bases). Looked up from germline, CDR1 is MGHRA and CDR2 is YSYEKL. Trimming cost V 1 base and J 11 bases, with 14 bases left between them. There are 13 residues in the CDR3.